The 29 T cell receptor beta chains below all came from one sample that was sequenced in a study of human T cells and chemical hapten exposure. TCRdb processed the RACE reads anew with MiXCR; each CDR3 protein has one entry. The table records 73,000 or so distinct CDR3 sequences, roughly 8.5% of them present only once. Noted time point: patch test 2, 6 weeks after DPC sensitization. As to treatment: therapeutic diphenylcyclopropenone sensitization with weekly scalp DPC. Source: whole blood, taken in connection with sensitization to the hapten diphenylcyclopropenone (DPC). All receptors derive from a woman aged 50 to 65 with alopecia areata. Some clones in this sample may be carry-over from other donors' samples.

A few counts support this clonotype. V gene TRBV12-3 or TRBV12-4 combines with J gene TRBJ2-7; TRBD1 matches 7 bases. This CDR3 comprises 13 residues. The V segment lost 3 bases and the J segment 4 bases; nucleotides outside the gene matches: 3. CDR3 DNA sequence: TGTGCCAGCAGTTTCTCCAGGGGGTACGAGCAGTACTTC. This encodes CASSFSRGYEQYF.

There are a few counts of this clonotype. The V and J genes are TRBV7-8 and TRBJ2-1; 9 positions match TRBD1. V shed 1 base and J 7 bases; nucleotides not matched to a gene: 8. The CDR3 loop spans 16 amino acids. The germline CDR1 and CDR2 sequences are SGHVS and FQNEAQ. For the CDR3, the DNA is TGTGCCAGCAGCTTAGGGCCGGGACAGGGAGGGAATGAGCAGTTCTTC. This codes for CASSLGPGQGGNEQFF.

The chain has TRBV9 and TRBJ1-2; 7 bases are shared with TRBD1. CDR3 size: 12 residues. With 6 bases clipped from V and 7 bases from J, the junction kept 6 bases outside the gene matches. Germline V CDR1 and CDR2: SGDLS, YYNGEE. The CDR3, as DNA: TGTGCCAGCAACGACAGGGCGGGTGGCTACACCTTC. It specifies CASNDRAGGYTF.

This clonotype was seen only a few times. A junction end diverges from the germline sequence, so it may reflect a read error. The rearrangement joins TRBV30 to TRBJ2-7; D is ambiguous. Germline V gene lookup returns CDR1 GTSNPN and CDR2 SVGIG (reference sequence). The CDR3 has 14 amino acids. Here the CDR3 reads CAWGVAESTYEQYF. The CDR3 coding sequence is TGTGCCTGGGGTGTGGCAGAAAGTACCTACGAGCAGTACTTC.

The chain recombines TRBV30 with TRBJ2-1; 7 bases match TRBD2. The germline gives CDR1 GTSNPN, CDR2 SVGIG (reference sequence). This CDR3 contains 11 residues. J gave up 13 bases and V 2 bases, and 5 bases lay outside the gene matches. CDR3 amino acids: CAWSSLAAQFF. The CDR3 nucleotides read TGTGCCTGGAGTTCGCTAGCGGCCCAGTTCTTC.

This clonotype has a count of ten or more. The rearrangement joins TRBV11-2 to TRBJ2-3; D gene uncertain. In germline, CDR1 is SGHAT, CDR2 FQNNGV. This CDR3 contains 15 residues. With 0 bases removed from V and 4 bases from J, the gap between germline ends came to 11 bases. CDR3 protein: CASSLDPGQADTQYF. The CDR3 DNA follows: TGTGCCAGCAGCTTAGACCCGGGCCAAGCAGATACGCAGTATTTT.

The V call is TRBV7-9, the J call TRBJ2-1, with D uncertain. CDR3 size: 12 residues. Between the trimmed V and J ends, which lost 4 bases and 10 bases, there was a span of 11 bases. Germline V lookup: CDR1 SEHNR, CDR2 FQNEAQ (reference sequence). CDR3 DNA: TGTGCCAGCAGCTCCGCTGGGCCGGAGCAGTTCTTC. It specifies CASSSAGPEQFF.

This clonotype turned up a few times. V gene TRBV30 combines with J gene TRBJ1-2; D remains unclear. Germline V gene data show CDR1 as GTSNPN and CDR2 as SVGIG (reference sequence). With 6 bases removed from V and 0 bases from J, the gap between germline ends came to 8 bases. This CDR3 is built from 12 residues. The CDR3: CACPLPNYGYTF. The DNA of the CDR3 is TGTGCCTGTCCTCTTCCTAACTATGGCTACACCTTC.

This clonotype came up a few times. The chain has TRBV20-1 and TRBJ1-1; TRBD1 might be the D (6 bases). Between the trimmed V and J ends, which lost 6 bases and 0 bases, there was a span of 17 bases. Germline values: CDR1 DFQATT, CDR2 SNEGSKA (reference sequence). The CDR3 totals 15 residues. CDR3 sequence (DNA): TGCAGTGCAAGGCGAGACGACAGGATGAACACTGAAGCTTTCTTT. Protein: CSARRDDRMNTEAFF.

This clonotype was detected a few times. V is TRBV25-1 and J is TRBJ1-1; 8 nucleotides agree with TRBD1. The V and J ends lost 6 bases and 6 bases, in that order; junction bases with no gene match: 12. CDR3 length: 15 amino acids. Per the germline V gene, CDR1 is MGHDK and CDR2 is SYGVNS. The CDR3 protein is CASRASTGEWAEAFF. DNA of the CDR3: TGTGCCAGCAGGGCCTCGACAGGGGAGTGGGCTGAAGCTTTCTTT.

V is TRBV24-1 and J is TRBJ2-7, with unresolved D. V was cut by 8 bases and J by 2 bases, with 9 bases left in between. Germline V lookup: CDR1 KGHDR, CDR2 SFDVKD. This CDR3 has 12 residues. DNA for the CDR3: TGTGCCACCATCGGAGATCCCTACGAGCAGTACTTC. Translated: CATIGDPYEQYF.

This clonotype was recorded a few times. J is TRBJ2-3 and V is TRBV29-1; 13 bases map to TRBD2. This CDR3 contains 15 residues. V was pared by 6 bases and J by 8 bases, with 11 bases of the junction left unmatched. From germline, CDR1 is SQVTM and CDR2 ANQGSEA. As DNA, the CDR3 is TGCAGCGTACCGGGACTAGCGGGGTCCTCGGTTACGCAGTATTTT. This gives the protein CSVPGLAGSSVTQYF.

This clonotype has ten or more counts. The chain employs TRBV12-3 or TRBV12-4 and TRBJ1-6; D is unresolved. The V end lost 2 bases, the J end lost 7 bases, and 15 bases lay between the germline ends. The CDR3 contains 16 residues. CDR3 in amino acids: CASSLSIRGWNSPLHF. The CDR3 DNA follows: TGTGCCAGCAGTTTATCAATAAGAGGCTGGAATTCACCCCTCCACTTT.

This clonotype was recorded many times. The CDR3 loop reads CASSLVSLAGGPTDTQYF. For the CDR3, the DNA is TGTGCCAGCAGCTTAGTAAGCCTAGCGGGAGGGCCGACAGATACGCAGTATTTT. The chain recombines TRBV7-2 with TRBJ2-3, with 12 bases aligning to TRBD2. CDR3 size: 18 residues. Trimming cost V 1 base and J 3 bases; bases outside gene matches: 8. Germline values: CDR1 SGHTA, CDR2 FQGNSA.

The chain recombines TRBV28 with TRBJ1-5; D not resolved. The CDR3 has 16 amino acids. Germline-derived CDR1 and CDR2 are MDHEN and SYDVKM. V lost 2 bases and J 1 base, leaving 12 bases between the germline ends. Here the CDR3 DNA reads TGTGCCAGCAGTTTAGGAGAGGGTTTGAGCAATCAGCCCCAGCATTTT. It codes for CASSLGEGLSNQPQHF.

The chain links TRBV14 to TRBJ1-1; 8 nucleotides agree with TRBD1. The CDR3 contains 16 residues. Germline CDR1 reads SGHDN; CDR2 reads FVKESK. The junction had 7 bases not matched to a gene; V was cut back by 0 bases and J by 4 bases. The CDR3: CASSQEDREIPTEAFF. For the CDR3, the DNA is TGTGCCAGCAGCCAAGAGGACAGGGAGATCCCCACTGAAGCTTTCTTT.

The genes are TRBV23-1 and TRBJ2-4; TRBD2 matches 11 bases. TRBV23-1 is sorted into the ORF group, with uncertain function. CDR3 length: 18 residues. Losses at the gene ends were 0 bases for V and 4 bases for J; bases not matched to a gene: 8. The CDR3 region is CASSQSRLAGGYKNIQYF. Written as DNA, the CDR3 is TGCGCCAGCAGTCAATCGAGGCTAGCGGGGGGATATAAAAACATTCAGTACTTC.

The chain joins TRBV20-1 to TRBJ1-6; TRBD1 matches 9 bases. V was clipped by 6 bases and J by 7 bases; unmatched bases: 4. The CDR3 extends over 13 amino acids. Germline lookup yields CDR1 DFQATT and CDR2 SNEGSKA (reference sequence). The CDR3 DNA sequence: TGCAGTGCATGGGACAGGGCGAATTCACCCCTCCACTTT. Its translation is CSAWDRANSPLHF.

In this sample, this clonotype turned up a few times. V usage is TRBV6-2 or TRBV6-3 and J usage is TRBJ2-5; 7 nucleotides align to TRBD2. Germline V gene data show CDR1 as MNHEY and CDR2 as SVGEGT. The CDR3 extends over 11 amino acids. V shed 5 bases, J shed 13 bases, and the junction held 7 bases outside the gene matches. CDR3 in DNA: TGTGCCAGCAGTATGGGACTACTTTCGTACTTC. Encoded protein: CASSMGLLSYF.

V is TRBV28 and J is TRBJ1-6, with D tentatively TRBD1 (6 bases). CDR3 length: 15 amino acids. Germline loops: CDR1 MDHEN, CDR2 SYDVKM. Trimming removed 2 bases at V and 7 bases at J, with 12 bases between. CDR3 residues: CASSLGGQENSPLHF. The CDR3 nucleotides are TGTGCCAGCAGTTTAGGGGGGCAGGAGAATTCACCCCTCCACTTT.

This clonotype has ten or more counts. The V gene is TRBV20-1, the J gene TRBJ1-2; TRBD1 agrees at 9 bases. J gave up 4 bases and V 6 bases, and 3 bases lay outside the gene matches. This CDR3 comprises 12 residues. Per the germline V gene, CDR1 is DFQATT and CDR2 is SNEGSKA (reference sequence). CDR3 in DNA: TGCAGTGCCTTGACAGGGGGCTATGGCTACACCTTC. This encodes CSALTGGYGYTF.

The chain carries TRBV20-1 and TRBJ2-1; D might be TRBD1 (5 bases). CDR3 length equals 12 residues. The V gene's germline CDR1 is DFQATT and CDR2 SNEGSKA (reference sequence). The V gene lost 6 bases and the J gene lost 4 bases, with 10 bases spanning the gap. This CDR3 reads CSAMGPYNEQFF. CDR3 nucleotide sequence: TGCAGTGCGATGGGGCCTTACAATGAGCAGTTCTTC.

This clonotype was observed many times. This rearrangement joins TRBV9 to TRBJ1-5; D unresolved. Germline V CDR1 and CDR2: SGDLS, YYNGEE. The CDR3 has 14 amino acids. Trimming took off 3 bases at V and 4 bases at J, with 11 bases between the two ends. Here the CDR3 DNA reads TGTGCCAGCAGCGCTGCCGCCGAGAATCAGCCCCAGCATTTT. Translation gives CASSAAAENQPQHF.

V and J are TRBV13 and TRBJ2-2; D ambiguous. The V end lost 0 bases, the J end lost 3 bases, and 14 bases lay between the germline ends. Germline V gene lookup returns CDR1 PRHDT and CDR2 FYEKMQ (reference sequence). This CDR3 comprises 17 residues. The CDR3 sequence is CASSLGGGRAYTGELFF. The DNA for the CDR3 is TGTGCCAGCAGCTTAGGCGGCGGTCGGGCCTACACCGGGGAGCTGTTTTTT.

CDR3 sequence reads: CASMVRGNSPLHF. DNA for the CDR3: TGTGCCAGTATGGTCCGGGGTAATTCACCCCTCCACTTT. V gene TRBV19 combines with J gene TRBJ1-6; D remains unclear. V lost 7 bases and J lost 6, with 10 bases in between. Germline assignment: CDR1 LNHDA and CDR2 SQIVND (reference sequence). The CDR3 has 13 residues.

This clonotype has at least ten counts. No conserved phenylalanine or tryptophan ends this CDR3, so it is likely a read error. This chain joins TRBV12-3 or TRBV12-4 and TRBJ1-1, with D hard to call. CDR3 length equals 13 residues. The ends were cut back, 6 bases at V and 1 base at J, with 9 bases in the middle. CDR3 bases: TGTGCCAGCAGCCCGGTTCCGAACACTGAAGCTTTCCTT. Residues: CASSPVPNTEAFL.

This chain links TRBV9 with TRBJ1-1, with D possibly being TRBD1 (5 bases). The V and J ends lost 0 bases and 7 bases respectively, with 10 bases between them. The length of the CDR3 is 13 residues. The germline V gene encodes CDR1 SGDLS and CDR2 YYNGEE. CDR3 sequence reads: CASSVGGGGEAFF. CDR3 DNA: TGTGCCAGCAGCGTAGGTGGGGGGGGTGAAGCTTTCTTT.

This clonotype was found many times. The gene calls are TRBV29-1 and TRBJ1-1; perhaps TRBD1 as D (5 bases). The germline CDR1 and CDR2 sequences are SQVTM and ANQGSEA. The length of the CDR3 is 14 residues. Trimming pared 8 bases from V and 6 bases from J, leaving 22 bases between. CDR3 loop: CSSKVRDGVAEAFF. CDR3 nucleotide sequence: TGCAGCTCGAAAGTTCGGGACGGGGTCGCTGAAGCTTTCTTT.

CDR3 sequence (DNA): TGTGCCAGCAGCTTTGGGGGCGCCAAAAGGGTCAATGGCTACACCTTC. This encodes CASSFGGAKRVNGYTF. This chain joins TRBV7-9 and TRBJ1-2; D is possibly TRBD1 (6 bases). Germline values: CDR1 SEHNR, CDR2 FQNEAQ (reference sequence). Trimming took off 3 bases at V and 6 bases at J, with 20 bases between the two ends. This CDR3 is 16 amino acids long.